Listed below are T cell receptor beta chains from one sample, sequenced in a study of shared clonotypes between healthy human individuals. The table came from immunoSEQ multiplex PCR; TCRdb's copy has only in-frame clones and leaves some out. The sample carries under 850,000 clones, nearly 95% recorded once. The sequenced sample was naive CD8+ T cells sorted from blood. All receptors come from a man younger than 40 in good health. Each CDR3 is given with its conserved first and last residue. A D gene is named only where the DNA matches it firmly. Only some rows state a clone size, as once, few, many or a class for expanded clones.

j_call,v_call,d_call,clone_size,cdr3_nt,cdr3_aa
TRBJ2-3,TRBV9,TRBD2,.,TGTGCCAGCAGCGCCGGACTAGCGCCGAGCACAGATACGCAGTATTTT,CASSAGLAPSTDTQYF
TRBJ1-2,TRBV7-3,.,.,TGTGCCAGCAGCTTAAGGGACGTGAGGGGCTACACCTTC,CASSLRDVRGYTF
TRBJ2-7,TRBV28,.,.,TGTGCCAGCAGTTTAACAGGACAGAAATACGAGCAGTACTTC,CASSLTGQKYEQYF
TRBJ1-2,TRBV29-1,.,.,TGCAGCGTTGAAGGGGGACTCTATGGCTACACCTTC,CSVEGGLYGYTF
TRBJ2-2,TRBV28,TRBD2,.,TGTGCCAGCAGTTTATCGGAGCGGGAGTTAAGAGAAGCGAACACCGGGGAGCTGTTTTTT,CASSLSERELREANTGELFF
TRBJ2-5,TRBV5-8,TRBD2,.,TGTGCCAGCAGCTTCGGACTAGCGGGAGGAGAGACCCAGTACTTC,CASSFGLAGGETQYF
TRBJ2-7,TRBV27,.,once,TGTGCCAGCAGTTCCCCCCTTGGGCAGGGCTTCTACGAGCAGTACTTC,CASSSPLGQGFYEQYF
TRBJ2-2,TRBV28,TRBD2,.,TGTGCCAGCAGTCCTGGGAGACTAGCGCACACCGGGGAGCTGTTTTTT,CASSPGRLAHTGELFF
TRBJ2-3,TRBV7-8,TRBD2,.,TGTGCCAGCAGCTTAGCGGGGACTAGAATCACAGATACGCAGTATTTT,CASSLAGTRITDTQYF
TRBJ1-1,TRBV6-5,.,.,TGTGCCAGCAATCAGGTCACCCTCACTGAAGCTTTCTTT,CASNQVTLTEAFF
TRBJ2-7,TRBV28,.,.,TGTGCCAGCAGTTTCGTGGATCGAGCAGGTCTAACCTACGAGCAGTACTTC,CASSFVDRAGLTYEQYF
TRBJ2-7,TRBV27,.,once,TGTGCCAGCAGCTCCTATAAAACTCGAGAGCAGTACTTC,CASSSYKTREQYF
TRBJ2-1,TRBV13,TRBD2,.,TGTGCCAGCAGCCCGGGACTACATGAGCAGTTCTTC,CASSPGLHEQFF
TRBJ2-3,TRBV4-3,TRBD2,.,TGCGCCAGCAGCCAAGCTGAGGCGGGAGTTTGGCCAGATACGCAGTATTTT,CASSQAEAGVWPDTQYF
TRBJ2-1,TRBV18,TRBD1,.,TGTGCCAGCTCACCCCTACGAACAACAGGGGATCTAAGTGAGCAGTTCTTC,CASSPLRTTGDLSEQFF
TRBJ2-2,TRBV25-1,.,.,TGTGCCAGCAGTGAATGGGATCAGGGGACCGGGGAGCTGTTTTTT,CASSEWDQGTGELFF
TRBJ2-1,TRBV9,.,.,TGTGCCAGCAGCGTAGGCCGGGTACTCCGTTACAATGAGCAGTTCTTC,CASSVGRVLRYNEQFF
TRBJ2-5,TRBV28,.,.,TGTGCCAGCAGTTCAAGGCGGAGGGAGGAGACCCAGTACTTC,CASSSRRREETQYF
TRBJ1-2,TRBV27,.,.,TGTGCCAGCAGTAAGCCAGGGTTCGGCTACACCTTC,CASSKPGFGYTF
TRBJ2-7,TRBV28,.,.,TGTGCCAGCAGTTTCGGAGGCAGGGGTTACGAGCAGTACTTC,CASSFGGRGYEQYF
TRBJ2-3,TRBV11-2,TRBD2,.,TGTGCCAGCAGCTTGTTAGCGGGGAGCACAGATACGCAGTATTTT,CASSLLAGSTDTQYF
TRBJ2-1,TRBV19,.,.,TGTGCCAGTAGTCTTTTGATGCCCTCCTCCTACAATGAGCAGTTCTTC,CASSLLMPSSYNEQFF
TRBJ1-1,TRBV5-1,TRBD1,.,TGCGCCAGCTCGGCGGTCACAGGGGGCACTGAAGCTTTCTTT,CASSAVTGGTEAFF
TRBJ2-5,TRBV30,TRBD2,once,TGTGCCTGGAGTGTAAGTCTCGGGAGGAACCAAGAGACCCAGTACTTC,CAWSVSLGRNQETQYF
TRBJ2-7,TRBV4-1,.,.,TGCGCCAGCAGCCCCTCCTTGGGGGGTTCCTACGAGCAGTACTTC,CASSPSLGGSYEQYF
TRBJ1-1,TRBV28,TRBD1,.,TGTGCCAGCCGGGGACAGTTCATGAACACTGAAGCTTTCTTT,CASRGQFMNTEAFF
TRBJ1-2,TRBV28,TRBD1,.,TGTGCCAGCAGGTCCTACACCCGGGACAGTAACTATGGCTACACCTTC,CASRSYTRDSNYGYTF
TRBJ2-7,TRBV11-2,.,.,TGTGCCAGCAGCTTAGTGAGTGGTAGCGTAGCCTACGAGCAGTACTTC,CASSLVSGSVAYEQYF
TRBJ1-2,TRBV19,.,.,TGTGCCAGTAGTATAATACGGGACTATGGCTACACCTTC,CASSIIRDYGYTF
TRBJ1-5,TRBV21-1,.,.,TGTGCCAGCAGCAATAGGTCGGGGAAGAAGAATCAGCCCCAGCATTTT,CASSNRSGKKNQPQHF
TRBJ2-7,TRBV13,.,.,TGTGCCAGCAGCCTGTACTCAGGGTGGGACGAGCAGTACTTC,CASSLYSGWDEQYF
TRBJ2-1,TRBV12-5,.,.,TGTGCTAGTGGTTTGTCTGGGAATGAGCAGTTCTTC,CASGLSGNEQFF
TRBJ2-7,TRBV5-1,.,.,TGCGCCAGCAGCCCTTGGACGCCTCGAGTCTACGAGCAGTACTTC,CASSPWTPRVYEQYF
TRBJ1-1,TRBV27,TRBD1,.,TGTGCCAGCAGTATGATAGGGACAGGGGTTGGCACTGAAGCTTTCTTT,CASSMIGTGVGTEAFF
TRBJ2-3,TRBV11-2,TRBD1,.,TGTGCCAGCAGCGGAGGTCCAACAGGGGTTAGCACAGATACGCAGTATTTT,CASSGGPTGVSTDTQYF
TRBJ2-3,TRBV27,.,.,TGTGCCAGCAGCTGGAAGACCCGAGGAGATACGCAGTATTTT,CASSWKTRGDTQYF
TRBJ2-7,TRBV10-3,.,.,TGTGCCATCAGTGGAACTTTAGCGGACCCCTACGAGCAGTACTTC,CAISGTLADPYEQYF
TRBJ2-7,TRBV10-1,TRBD1,.,TGCGCCAGCAGTGAGGGCGGACCAGGGGGCGAGCAGTACTTC,CASSEGGPGGEQYF
TRBJ1-2,TRBV5-5,TRBD1,.,TGTGCCAGCAGCTTGCCAGGGGGAGGCTATGGCTACACCTTC,CASSLPGGGYGYTF
TRBJ2-7,TRBV29-1,TRBD1,.,TGCAGCGTTGCGGGACAGGGGCTCTCGGAGCAGTACTTC,CSVAGQGLSEQYF
TRBJ2-1,TRBV4-1,.,.,TGCGCCAGCAGCTACGCGGGTGACAATGAGCAGTTCTTC,CASSYAGDNEQFF
TRBJ2-7,TRBV5-1,TRBD2,.,TGCGCCAGCAGCTTGTTCGCGGGAGAGAACGAGCAGTACTTC,CASSLFAGENEQYF
TRBJ2-7,TRBV5-1,.,.,TGCGCCAGCAGCTTTTCGGGCCATGACAGGAACTCCTACGAGCAGTACTTC,CASSFSGHDRNSYEQYF
TRBJ2-3,TRBV19,.,.,TGTGCCAGTAGCAGGACTGGCTACGATACGCAGTATTTT,CASSRTGYDTQYF
TRBJ1-1,TRBV11-2,.,.,TGTGCCAGCAGCCTTCCGAGCCCTGAAGCTTTCTTT,CASSLPSPEAFF